One sample yielded the 24 T cell receptor beta chains listed below, sequenced in a study of PD-1 blockade in classical Hodgkin lymphoma. Brentuximab vedotin exposure varied, and every patient relapsed after autologous stem cell transplantation. Profiling relied on immunoSEQ multiplex PCR, and the TCRdb table lists in-frame clones only, not all of them. The sample includes 40,000 to 45,000 clones, around 72% of them seen just once. The source material was peripheral blood mononuclear cells (PBMCs), sampled before the second cycle of nivolumab. Receptors were obtained from a human donor with classical Hodgkin lymphoma.

The rearrangement links TRBV28 to TRBJ1-1, with D unresolved. This CDR3 region has 11 residues. V was clipped by 6 bases and J by 10 bases, with 12 bases between them. Germline assignment: CDR1 MDHEN and CDR2 SYDVKM. The CDR3 loop reads CASSVPAGAFF. CDR3 bases: TGTGCCAGCAGCGTGCCCGCGGGAGCTTTCTTT.

J is TRBJ2-1 and V is TRBV9; 9 positions match TRBD2. V was pared by 0 bases and J by 9 bases, with 7 bases of the junction left unmatched. CDR3 length: 15 amino acids. CDR1 and CDR2 (germline): SGDLS, YYNGEE. In DNA, the CDR3 is TGTGCCAGCAGCGTAGTGACTAGCGGAGGGGGTGAGCAGTTCTTC. Its translation: CASSVVTSGGGEQFF.

V and J are TRBV19 and TRBJ2-3; a possible D gene is TRBD1 (5 bases). This CDR3 is 15 amino acids long. V was shortened by 5 bases and J by 5 bases, with 17 bases between the two germline ends. Germline V gene sequence: CDR1 LNHDA, CDR2 SQIVND (reference sequence). CDR3 protein: CASSLGSTTEDTQYF. The CDR3 DNA reads TGTGCCAGTAGTCTCGGCTCCACGACAGAAGATACGCAGTATTTT. Complete variable domain (other parts from reference TRBV19 and TRBJ2-3): DGGITQSPKYLFRKEGQNVTLSCEQNLNHDAMYWYRQDPGQGLRLIYYSQIVNDFQKGDIAEGYSVSREKKESFPLTVTSAQKNPTAFYLCASSLGSTTEDTQYFGPGTRLTVL.

The chain uses TRBV5-6 and TRBJ2-7; D ambiguous. Trimming cost V 4 bases and J 2 bases, with 13 bases left between them. This CDR3 spans 14 amino acids. Germline V CDR1 and CDR2: SGHDT, YYEEEE. The DNA of the CDR3 is TGTGCCAGCAGCCCCTTCGGAATTACCTACGAGCAGTACTTC. As protein: CASSPFGITYEQYF. The full variable domain, with the rest looked up from reference TRBV5-6 and TRBJ2-7, is DAGVTQSPTHLIKTRGQQVTLRCSPKSGHDTVSWYQQALGQGPQFIFQYYEEEERQRGNFPDRFSGHQFPNYSSELNVNALLLGDSALYLCASSPFGITYEQYFGPGTRLTVT.

The V gene is TRBV11-2, the J gene TRBJ2-5; D unresolved. The CDR3 is 13 amino acids. Germline assignment: CDR1 SGHAT and CDR2 FQNNGV. V lost 2 bases and J lost 5, with 9 bases in between. CDR3 in amino acids: CASSLRHGETQYF. DNA of the CDR3: TGTGCCAGCAGCTTACGACATGGCGAGACCCAGTACTTC.

This rearrangement joins TRBV5-8 to TRBJ1-6, with a weak D call TRBD1 (5 bases). The CDR3 has 12 amino acids. The V gene lost 4 bases and the J gene lost 16 bases, with 15 bases spanning the gap. Germline V gene data show CDR1 as SGHTS and CDR2 as YDEGEE. CDR3 bases: TGTGCCAGCAGCCTAAGGGGAGGTCAACTCCACTTT. Translation gives CASSLRGGQLHF. The full variable domain, completed using reference TRBV5-8 and TRBJ1-6, is EAGVTQSPTHLIKTRGQQATLRCSPISGHTSVYWYQQALGLGLQFLLWYDEGEERNRGNFPPRFSGRQFPNYSSELNVNALELEDSALYLCASSLRGGQLHFGNGTRLTVT.

The chain couples TRBV28 to TRBJ2-7, with D perhaps TRBD2 (6 bases). The CDR3 is 16 amino acids. V was trimmed by 4 bases and J by 2 bases, leaving 18 bases between them. Per germline, CDR1 MDHEN and CDR2 SYDVKM. CDR3 residues: CASSWRGGTPTYEQYF. Written as DNA, the CDR3 is TGTGCCAGCAGTTGGCGGGGTGGGACCCCGACCTACGAGCAGTACTTC.

The rearrangement joins TRBV27 to TRBJ1-1, with 8 nucleotides matching TRBD1. V trimming: 5 bases; J trimming: 6 bases; junction bases outside the gene matches: 2. This CDR3 is 12 amino acids long. CDR1 and CDR2 (germline): MNHEY, SMNVEV (reference sequence). The CDR3 DNA follows: TGTGCCAGCAGTCCGACAGGGGCTGAAGCTTTCTTT. Its protein is CASSPTGAEAFF.

The V gene is TRBV10-3, the J gene TRBJ2-7; tentatively, D is TRBD1 or TRBD2 (5 bases each). The CDR3 spans 13 residues. With 4 bases removed from V and 2 bases from J, the gap between germline ends came to 9 bases. Germline CDR1 and CDR2: ENHRY and SYGVKD. Here the CDR3 reads CAISVGETYEQYF. The CDR3 DNA sequence: TGTGCCATCAGTGTGGGGGAAACCTACGAGCAGTACTTC.

The CDR3, as DNA: TGCAGCGTGGTGACAGGGGTCTCTGGAAACACCATATATTTT. Amino acids: CSVVTGVSGNTIYF. V is TRBV29-1 and J is TRBJ1-3; 8 bases align to TRBD1. Germline CDR1 is SQVTM and CDR2 is ANQGSEA. This CDR3 is 14 amino acids long. Trimming took 6 bases from V and 0 from J; bases not matched to a gene: 4.

The chain has TRBV5-1 and TRBJ2-2, with D hard to call. The V end lost 7 bases, the J end lost 5 bases, and 18 bases lay between the germline ends. CDR1 SGHRS and CDR2 YFSETQ come from the germline V gene. There are 15 residues in the CDR3. The CDR3 region is CASSPSVGLTGELFF. The CDR3 DNA reads as TGCGCCAGCTCCCCTTCGGTGGGTTTAACCGGGGAGCTGTTTTTT.

The chain joins TRBV6-9 to TRBJ1-2, with TRBD1 as a possible D gene (5 bases). Per the germline V gene, CDR1 is MNHGY and CDR2 is SVAAGI. V was clipped by 10 bases and J by 3 bases, with 24 bases between them. The CDR3 totals 16 residues. CDR3 protein: CAIGGAGNILYYGYTF. CDR3 in DNA: TGTGCCATAGGCGGGGCAGGAAACATCCTTTACTATGGCTACACCTTC.

This clone turned up a few times. The chain combines TRBV27 with TRBJ1-5, with D possibly matching TRBD1 (6 bases). Germline V lookup: CDR1 MNHEY, CDR2 SMNVEV (reference sequence). There are 14 residues in the CDR3. The V end lost 6 bases, the J end lost 8 bases, and 17 bases lay between the germline ends. CDR3 in DNA: TGTGCCAGCAGGGCCACAGGGCACCAAGAGCCCCAGCATTTT. Its translation: CASRATGHQEPQHF.

The chain has TRBV5-1 and TRBJ2-1; the D gene is possibly TRBD1 (6 bases). Germline V CDR1 and CDR2: SGHRS, YFSETQ. V lost 7 bases, J lost 6 bases, and 20 bases lay in between. The CDR3 loop spans 15 amino acids. CDR3: CASARQVSTSNEQFF. The CDR3 region has the DNA TGCGCCAGCGCAAGACAGGTCTCAACAAGCAATGAGCAGTTCTTC. The full variable domain, in which reference TRBV5-1 and TRBJ2-1 provide the parts outside the CDR3, is KAGVTQTPRYLIKTRGQQVTLSCSPISGHRSVSWYQQTPGQGLQFLFEYFSETQRNKGNFPGRFSGRQFSNSRSEMNVSTLELGDSALYLCASARQVSTSNEQFFGPGTRLTVL.

This clone has just a few counts. The CDR3 DNA follows: TGTGCCAGCAGCTCCGGGGGGACTTTCAATGAGCAGTTCTTC. It translates to CASSSGGTFNEQFF. The chain uses TRBV7-9 and TRBJ2-1; the match to TRBD2 covers 7 bases. In germline, CDR1 is SEHNR, CDR2 FQNEAQ (reference sequence). The CDR3 extends over 14 amino acids. The trim removed 4 bases at V and 6 bases at J, leaving 6 bases unmatched.

This clone was counted only a few times. The rearrangement links TRBV7-9 to TRBJ2-1; D is tentatively TRBD1 or TRBD2 (5 bases each). This CDR3 spans 13 amino acids. The germline gives CDR1 SEHNR, CDR2 FQNEAQ (reference sequence). Trimming pared 5 bases from V and 9 bases from J, leaving 14 bases between. In nucleotides, the CDR3 is TGTGCCAGCAGCACTACCTGGGACCCTGAGCAGTTCTTC. Its translation is CASSTTWDPEQFF.

The V gene is TRBV30, the J gene TRBJ2-2; TRBD2 might be the D (6 bases). V lost 8 bases to trimming and J lost 6 bases, with 10 bases between them. Germline lookup yields CDR1 GTSNPN and CDR2 SVGIG (reference sequence). The CDR3 totals 11 residues. As DNA, the CDR3 is TGTGCCCGGGCGGGGCCCGGGGAGCTGTTTTTT. Amino acids: CARAGPGELFF.

The chain has TRBV5-5 and TRBJ2-2; D might be TRBD1 (6 bases). The CDR3 extends over 15 amino acids. Germline loops: CDR1 SGHKS, CDR2 YYEKEE (reference sequence). The V and J ends lost 4 bases and 5 bases respectively, with 15 bases between them. This chain's CDR3 is CASSPRARGTGELFF. The CDR3 DNA reads TGTGCCAGCAGCCCCCGGGCCAGGGGAACCGGGGAGCTGTTTTTT.

V usage is TRBV7-9 and J usage is TRBJ1-4, with 8 bases that match TRBD1. Germline V lookup: CDR1 SEHNR, CDR2 FQNEAQ (reference sequence). The CDR3 length is 14 residues. V lost 6 bases to trimming and J lost 8 bases; unmatched junction nucleotides: 8. The CDR3 loop reads CASRPTGGREKLFF. As DNA, the CDR3 is TGTGCCAGCAGACCCACAGGGGGTCGAGAAAAACTGTTTTTT.

The genes are TRBV5-1 and TRBJ1-5; a weak D match, TRBD1 (5 bases). CDR1 is SGHRS, CDR2 YFSETQ, per germline. The germline V and J ends were trimmed by 3 bases and 3 bases, with 16 bases remaining between them. The CDR3 totals 16 residues. The CDR3 here is CASSSADYRTNQPQHF. CDR3 coding DNA: TGCGCCAGCAGCTCGGCCGATTACAGGACCAATCAGCCCCAGCATTTT.

The J gene is TRBJ2-1, the V gene TRBV9; 9 positions agree with TRBD2. The CDR3 is 16 residues long. Per germline, CDR1 SGDLS and CDR2 YYNGEE. Germline trimming cut 4 bases from V and 6 bases from J; bases unmatched to any gene: 11. As DNA, the CDR3 is TGTGCCAGCAGCCCCTTTGGCGGGGGGGCAGGCAATGAGCAGTTCTTC. Translation gives CASSPFGGGAGNEQFF. Together with reference TRBV9 and TRBJ2-1, the CDR3 gives the full variable domain: DSGVTQTPKHLITATGQRVTLRCSPRSGDLSVYWYQQSLDQGLQFLIQYYNGEERAKGNILERFSAQQFPDLHSELNLSSLELGDSALYFCASSPFGGGAGNEQFFGPGTRLTVL.

The rearrangement joins TRBV5-5 to TRBJ2-7; the match to TRBD2 covers 13 bases. The CDR3 sequence is 15 residues long. V was clipped by 4 bases and J by 4 bases; unmatched bases: 5. Germline V lookup: CDR1 SGHKS, CDR2 YYEKEE (reference sequence). The chain's CDR3 is CASSLWTSGSYEQYF. The CDR3 DNA reads TGTGCCAGCAGCCTTTGGACTAGCGGGAGTTACGAGCAGTACTTC.

The genes are TRBV6-6 and TRBJ1-2; D is unresolved. Trimming shortened V by 0 bases and J by 4 bases, and 9 bases separated the two germline ends. The CDR3 consists of 14 residues. Germline V gives CDR1 MNHNY, CDR2 SVGAGI (reference sequence). In DNA form, the CDR3 reads TGTGCCAGCAGTTACTCGACGGACCTCTATGGCTACACCTTC. Protein: CASSYSTDLYGYTF.

The chain uses TRBV28 and TRBJ1-5, with TRBD1 identical over 8 bases. This CDR3 is built from 16 residues. V shed 5 bases, J shed 0 bases, and the junction held 6 bases outside the gene matches. Germline lookup yields CDR1 MDHEN and CDR2 SYDVKM. The CDR3: CASSAGTGVSNQPQHF. In DNA, the CDR3 is TGTGCCAGCAGTGCCGGGACAGGCGTTAGCAATCAGCCCCAGCATTTT.